The sequence of this T cell receptor (beta chain) was determined in a study of T cell responses to AZD1222 COVID-19 vaccine. This table comes from immunoSEQ multiplex PCR, and its TCRdb copy is limited to in-frame clones, with some not included. The sample carries tens of thousands of clones, 90% to 95% recorded once. The CDR3 has 13 amino acids. Trimming removed 2 bases from V and 1 base from J, with 8 bases in between. In germline, CDR1 is GTSNPN, CDR2 SVGIG (reference sequence). The receptor's source is an adult in good health. The material was peripheral blood, obtained on day 0 of MenACWY control vaccination. The chain carries TRBV30 and TRBJ1-1; D remains unclear. CDR3 coding DNA: TGTGCCTGGAGTAAAGAGGGGAACACTGAAGCTTTCTTT. Its protein is CAWSKEGNTEAFF. Full variable domain (missing parts from reference TRBV30 and TRBJ1-1): SQTIHQWPATLVQPVGSPLSLECTVEGTSNPNLYWYRQAAGRGLQLLFYSVGIGQISSEVPQNLSASRPQDRQFILSSKKLLLSDSGFYLCAWSKEGNTEAFFGQGTRLTVV.